Each of the 19 T cell receptor beta chains below was sequenced from the same sample in a study of shared clonotypes between healthy human individuals. Clones were read by immunoSEQ multiplex PCR, and TCRdb kept only the in-frame ones, dropping some. The top ten hold roughly 0.9% of the sample, which has about a million clones, roughly 80% seen once. Sequenced: memory CD4+ T cells from PBMCs. Subset described: CD45RA-negative fraction. Every receptor here comes from a man aged 18-30 years in good health. Some clones in this sample may be carry-over from other donors' samples.

With regard to this clone: The sample contains more than one DNA sequence encoding this CDR3. The rearrangement links TRBV7-2 to TRBJ1-3; D gene ambiguous. CDR3 size: 14 residues. Germline lookup yields CDR1 SGHTA and CDR2 FQGNSA. V lost 1 base, J lost 2 bases, and 6 bases lay in between. The CDR3 nucleotides are TGTGCCAGCAGCTTAGGGACGGCTGGAAACACCATATATTTT. Encoded protein: CASSLGTAGNTIYF. The full variable domain, in which reference TRBV7-2 and TRBJ1-3 provide the parts outside the CDR3, is GAGVSQSPSNKVTEKGKDVELRCDPISGHTALYWYRQSLGQGLEFLIYFQGNSAPDKSGLPSDRFSAERTGGSVSTLTIQRTQQEDSAVYLCASSLGTAGNTIYFGEGSWLTVV.

The chain uses TRBV5-1 and TRBJ1-1, with a possible D match to TRBD1 (5 bases). V was cut by 5 bases and J by 4 bases, with 18 bases left in between. The CDR3 contains 15 residues. Germline CDR1 and CDR2: SGHRS and YFSETQ. In nucleotides, the CDR3 is TGCGCCAGCAGTAGGGGAGAAGGAGGGACCACTGAAGCTTTCTTT. It translates to CASSRGEGGTTEAFF.

As to this clone: This may be a read error, as it is one base from a much larger clone. The chain couples TRBV5-4 to TRBJ1-2, with D possibly TRBD1 on 5 matching bases. The V gene's germline CDR1 is SGHNT and CDR2 YYREEE (reference sequence). The CDR3 runs 13 residues. The V and J ends lost 4 bases and 2 bases respectively, with 9 bases between them. CDR3 coding DNA: TGTGCCAGCAGCCCGACAGCGAACTATGGCTACACCTTC. Its protein is CASSPTANYGYTF.

The chain employs TRBV7-2 and TRBJ2-1; TRBD2 might be the D (6 bases). V was pared by 0 bases and J by 9 bases, with 21 bases between. The germline V gene has CDR1 SGHTA and CDR2 FQGNSA. The CDR3 sequence is 17 residues long. The CDR3 loop reads CASSLAGGSGASGEQFF. The CDR3, as DNA: TGTGCCAGCAGCTTAGCGGGTGGTAGCGGCGCCTCCGGTGAGCAGTTCTTC. The variable domain in full, completed from reference TRBV7-2 and TRBJ2-1, reads GAGVSQSPSNKVTEKGKDVELRCDPISGHTALYWYRQSLGQGLEFLIYFQGNSAPDKSGLPSDRFSAERTGGSVSTLTIQRTQQEDSAVYLCASSLAGGSGASGEQFFGPGTRLTVL.

CDR3 in amino acids: CASSARTGDGGNTIYF. The CDR3 region has the DNA TGTGCCAGCAGCGCCCGGACAGGAGATGGAGGAAACACCATATATTTT. This rearrangement joins TRBV7-6 to TRBJ1-3, with 7 bases that match TRBD1. Germline V gene data show CDR1 as SGHVS and CDR2 as FNYEAQ. The V and J ends lost 5 bases and 4 bases, in that order; junction bases with no gene match: 11. This CDR3 is built from 16 residues.

This chain connects TRBV9 to TRBJ1-2; weak D call: TRBD1 (6 bases). Trimming took off 3 bases at V and 3 bases at J, with 18 bases between the two ends. This CDR3 has 16 residues. CDR1 and CDR2 (germline): SGDLS, YYNGEE. The CDR3 coding sequence is TGTGCCAGCAGCGCGCCGATGGGACAACAACACTATGGCTACACCTTC. Protein sequence: CASSAPMGQQHYGYTF.

This clone was picked up a small number of times. The V and J genes are TRBV4-3 and TRBJ2-7; no clear D gene. The germline gives CDR1 LGHNA, CDR2 YSLEER. The V end was cut by 0 bases, the J end by 0 bases, with 9 bases between. This CDR3 contains 15 residues. The CDR3: CASSQDVGSSYEQYF. CDR3 bases: TGCGCCAGCAGCCAAGATGTCGGGTCCTCCTACGAGCAGTACTTC.

The CDR3 is CASSPSTYEQYF. The CDR3 bases are TGTGCCAGCAGCCCCTCCACCTACGAGCAGTACTTC. The rearrangement uses TRBV7-2 and TRBJ2-7; D is unclear. The CDR3 is made up of 12 amino acids. CDR1 and CDR2 from the germline V gene are SGHTA and FQGNSA. With 5 bases removed from V and 2 bases from J, the gap between germline ends came to 7 bases.

This chain joins TRBV7-9 and TRBJ1-1; the D is unclear. CDR1 SEHNR and CDR2 FQNEAQ come from the germline V gene (reference sequence). The CDR3 is made up of 12 amino acids. Trimming took 2 bases from V and 7 from J, leaving 8 bases between them. CDR3: CASSLLGYEAFF. The CDR3 bases are TGTGCCAGCAGCTTACTCGGATATGAAGCTTTCTTT. Full variable domain (rest looked up from reference TRBV7-9 and TRBJ1-1): DTGVSQNPRHKITKRGQNVTFRCDPISEHNRLYWYRQTLGQGPEFLTYFQNEAQLEKSRLLSDRFSAERPKGSFSTLEIQRTEQGDSAMYLCASSLLGYEAFFGQGTRLTVV.

The chain couples TRBV27 to TRBJ2-2, with 7 bases that match TRBD1. CDR1 and CDR2 from the germline V gene are MNHEY and SMNVEV (reference sequence). Trimming took 2 bases from V and 7 from J; bases not matched to a gene: 10. There are 16 residues in the CDR3. The CDR3 bases are TGTGCCAGCAGTTTAAGGGGGCGCTTTCTAGGCGGGGAGCTGTTTTTT. It encodes CASSLRGRFLGGELFF.

V gene TRBV7-3 combines with J gene TRBJ2-1, with D unclear. Looked up from germline, CDR1 is SGHTA and CDR2 is FQGTGA. V lost 2 bases and J 3 bases, leaving 11 bases between the germline ends. The CDR3 is 15 amino acids. This CDR3 reads CASSLESFVYNEQFF. The CDR3 DNA sequence: TGTGCCAGCAGCTTAGAGTCATTTGTCTACAATGAGCAGTTCTTC. Complete variable domain (other parts from reference TRBV7-3 and TRBJ2-1): GAGVSQTPSNKVTEKGKYVELRCDPISGHTALYWYRQSLGQGPEFLIYFQGTGAADDSGLPNDRFFAVRPEGSVSTLKIQRTERGDSAVYLCASSLESFVYNEQFFGPGTRLTVL.

The chain is built from TRBV19 and TRBJ2-3; no definite D call. CDR1 LNHDA and CDR2 SQIVND come from the germline V gene (reference sequence). This CDR3 spans 22 amino acids. V was clipped by 0 bases and J by 0 bases, with 28 bases between them. Here the CDR3 reads CASSIDPPSSARGSSSTDTQYF. The CDR3 coding sequence is TGTGCCAGTAGTATAGATCCTCCCTCGTCCGCGCGAGGCAGCTCTAGCACAGATACGCAGTATTTT.

Remarks on this clone: Other DNA variants within this sample encode the same CDR3. The V and J genes are TRBV11-2 and TRBJ2-1; 8 nucleotides align to TRBD1. After removal of 0 bases from V and 3 bases from J, the junction contained 1 base not matched to a gene. Germline values: CDR1 SGHAT, CDR2 FQNNGV. The CDR3 totals 15 residues. As DNA, the CDR3 is TGTGCCAGCAGCTTAGACAGGGGGCTCTACAATGAGCAGTTCTTC. As protein: CASSLDRGLYNEQFF.

In the case of this clone: The sample carries other DNA sequences with the same CDR3. This sequence joins TRBV5-1 and TRBJ2-3, with 14 bases lining up with TRBD2. Germline V gene lookup returns CDR1 SGHRS and CDR2 YFSETQ. The CDR3 spans 16 residues. V lost 4 bases to trimming and J lost 4 bases; unmatched junction nucleotides: 5. The CDR3 reads CASSPPGLAGADTQYF. Here the CDR3 DNA reads TGCGCCAGCAGCCCCCCGGGACTAGCGGGGGCAGATACGCAGTATTTT.

V gene TRBV14 combines with J gene TRBJ1-1; no clear D gene. Germline assignment: CDR1 SGHDN and CDR2 FVKESK. This CDR3 has 14 residues. V lost 8 bases, J lost 1 base, and 14 bases lay in between. CDR3 nucleotide sequence: TGTGCCAGCGAAAAAAGTCTGGGGAACACTGAAGCTTTCTTT. Encoded protein: CASEKSLGNTEAFF.

This chain links TRBV15 with TRBJ2-5; D might be TRBD2 (5 bases). Germline V lookup: CDR1 LNHNV, CDR2 YYDKDF (reference sequence). With 5 bases removed from V and 1 base from J, the gap between germline ends came to 8 bases. CDR3 size: 13 residues. The CDR3 nucleotides are TGTGCCACCAGCGTGGGGAGCCAAGAGACCCAGTACTTC. This gives the protein CATSVGSQETQYF.

The chain is built from TRBV29-1 and TRBJ1-2, with 11 bases identical to TRBD1. The CDR3 has 13 residues. Germline trimming cut 4 bases from V and 7 bases from J; bases unmatched to any gene: 5. Germline V gene sequence: CDR1 SQVTM, CDR2 ANQGSEA. CDR3 coding DNA: TGCAGCGTTGTGGGGACAGGGGGAGCTGGCTACACCTTC. Its protein is CSVVGTGGAGYTF.

Of note for this clone: This sample includes further DNA sequences coding for the same CDR3. The genes are TRBV29-1 and TRBJ1-2, with a possible D match to TRBD1 (5 bases). Germline assignment: CDR1 SQVTM and CDR2 ANQGSEA. The CDR3 is 11 amino acids. The V end was cut by 3 bases, the J end by 4 bases, with 6 bases between. CDR3 amino acids: CSVDGGYGYTF. In DNA, the CDR3 is TGCAGCGTTGACGGGGGCTATGGCTACACCTTC.

J is TRBJ2-6 and V is TRBV2; D unresolved. The CDR3 runs 16 residues. Germline CDR1 and CDR2: SNHLY and FYNNEI. Trimming removed 6 bases from V and 2 bases from J, with 14 bases in between. CDR3 sequence: CASSSSLAAGANVLTF. The CDR3 region has the DNA TGTGCCAGCAGCTCCTCGTTAGCAGCTGGGGCCAACGTCCTGACTTTC. Looking up the rest from reference TRBV2 and TRBJ2-6 gives the full variable domain: EPEVTQTPSHQVTQMGQEVILRCVPISNHLYFYWYRQILGQKVEFLVSFYNNEISEKSEIFDDQFSVERPDGSNFTLKIRSTKLEDSAMYFCASSSSLAAGANVLTFGAGSRLTVL.